This record covers a single T cell receptor (beta chain). This receptor's antigen is unknown. The record has no base qualities; no much larger clone is one base away. Measured from the cysteine to the phenylalanine, the CDR3 is 16 residues long. Only the CDR3 part of the read is kept: 48 bases, read in frame from the first base. Sequences MDHEN (CDR1) and SYDVKM (CDR2) are obtained from the germline V gene. V is pared back by 3 bases and J by 9 bases, with 24 bases lying between the germline termini. TCRbeta CDR3 regions were amplified from genomic DNA by means of the immunoSEQ Assay, a bias-controlled multiplex PCR. The study's processing was this. Nucleated cell counts per sample were estimated from amplification of reference gene primers within the assay. Sequence reads were collapsed and filtered to measure the absolute abundance of every unique TCRbeta CDR3 rearrangement. For each sample, productive Simpson clonality was calculated as the square root of Simpson's diversity index over productive rearrangements. TCRdb limited this immuneACCESS table to in-frame rearrangements with V and J called. A share of clones is missing; checked studies link under half to unresolved V genes, and the rest is unexplained. V, J and clone size are those of that table, while D and trimming were read from the DNA. The sample includes about 87,000 clones, with around 91% observed a single time. The ten largest clonotypes hold approximately 7% of the sample.

This record belongs to a study of blood T cell repertoires in COVID-19 (dated by TCRdb to 2019 to 2021). Context from the whole study: The collaborator samples originated in the United States, Italy and Spain and spanned the acute and convalescent phases of COVID-19. Where HLA class I and class II types were available, the types were taken from metadata supplied by the sample provider, not from assay-based typing. Samples came from the ongoing ImmuneRACE study (first 160 participants) plus 1,254 subjects from 6 global collaborators. The prospective study material was composed of cDNA or gDNA derived from T cells, B-cell-depleted T cells, or PBMCs. Deeply sampled blood TCRbeta repertoires from subjects exposed to, actively infected with, or recovered from COVID-19 were included in the dataset. Nearly every sample came with metadata listing a de-identified subject ID, COVID-19 status, age in years and sex. A freely available public database, intended as a resource for researchers studying the immune response to SARS-CoV-2, is where the repertoires were released.

What the authors observed across the whole study: Clinical and demographic metadata were provided uncurated, with the amount varying by source and participant.

In Seattle, one collaborating source enrolled patients while the infection was active and tracked those patients longitudinally over the course of disease. Each collaborating institution followed its own protocols to collect whole blood in K2EDTA tubes. Collaborator samples were shipped for TCRbeta analysis as frozen whole blood, isolated PBMCs, or DNA extracted from either sample type. Sequenced sample: peripheral blood. This TCR came from a man younger than 35 with COVID-19, enrolled during active disease. Rearrangement joined TRBV28 to TRBJ2-7; the best D guess is TRBD1, with 6 bases matching. CDR3 reads: CASSFSPEGVPDGQYF. The sequence in DNA is TGTGCCAGCAGTTTCTCCCCCGAGGGGGTTCCTGATGGGCAGTACTTC.